This passage covers 7 T cell receptor beta chains from one sample sequenced in a study of cytomegalovirus exposure and HLA in healthy donors. 13 Jbeta primers and 60 Vbeta primers were used for the PCR. TCRdb's table, derived via immunoSEQ multiplex PCR, lists solely in-frame clones and lacks some. This sample yields approximately 160,000 clones, of which 80% to 90% are seen a single time; about 0.76% belongs to the top ten. Sample: PBMCs. The origin of the receptors is a woman under 30 in good health and CMV-seronegative.

The chain couples TRBV9 to TRBJ2-1; no clear D gene. The germline CDR1 and CDR2 sequences are SGDLS and YYNGEE. CDR3 length: 13 amino acids. Trimming removed 5 bases from V and 8 bases from J, with 14 bases in between. In nucleotides, the CDR3 is TGTGCCAGCAGAACCTCTGAGGCCCATGAGCAGTTCTTC. Its protein product is CASRTSEAHEQFF.

This clone was counted only a few times. This chain joins TRBV9 and TRBJ2-2; the match to TRBD1 covers 9 bases. The CDR3 consists of 17 residues. In germline, CDR1 is SGDLS, CDR2 YYNGEE. V lost 3 bases to trimming and J lost 0 bases; unmatched junction nucleotides: 6. This CDR3 reads CASSGKTGGSNTGELFF. The CDR3 DNA follows: TGTGCCAGCAGCGGGAAAACAGGGGGCTCGAACACCGGGGAGCTGTTTTTT.

The rearrangement links TRBV5-1 to TRBJ2-1; TRBD2 matches 11 bases. This CDR3 has 19 amino acids. Germline V gene data show CDR1 as SGHRS and CDR2 as YFSETQ. V was clipped by 0 bases and J by 2 bases; unmatched bases: 10. Written as DNA, the CDR3 is TGCGCCAGCAGCTTGGGGAGATTAAATAGCGGGAGGGCCTACAATGAGCAGTTCTTC. Its protein product is CASSLGRLNSGRAYNEQFF.

The CDR3 is CASSSRDGVANEQFF. CDR3 bases: TGTGCCAGCAGCTCCCGTGATGGAGTGGCAAATGAGCAGTTCTTC. The rearrangement links TRBV7-8 to TRBJ2-1; unclear D gene. The germline gives CDR1 SGHVS, CDR2 FQNEAQ. Trimming removed 4 bases at V and 7 bases at J, with 17 bases between. The CDR3 sequence is 15 residues long.

A few counts support this clone. CDR3: CASSDLTGGQPQHF. As DNA, the CDR3 is TGTGCCAGCAGTGATTTGACAGGGGGGCAGCCCCAGCATTTT. The chain uses TRBV6-1 and TRBJ1-5, with 9 bases identical to TRBD1. This CDR3 region has 14 residues. V shed 3 bases, J shed 7 bases, and the junction held 4 bases outside the gene matches. CDR1 MNHNS and CDR2 SASEGT come from the germline V gene.

Here the CDR3 reads CASSSGTGGSQETQYF. Here the CDR3 DNA reads TGTGCCAGCAGCTCCGGAACAGGGGGTTCCCAAGAGACCCAGTACTTC. The chain has TRBV13 and TRBJ2-5, with 8 positions matching TRBD1. Germline V lookup: CDR1 PRHDT, CDR2 FYEKMQ (reference sequence). V lost 4 bases and J lost 1; bases outside the gene matches: 8. The CDR3 sequence is 16 residues long.

This clone occurred once. The V call is TRBV2, the J call TRBJ2-7; 7 bases are shared with TRBD1. The germline CDR1 and CDR2 sequences are SNHLY and FYNNEI. CDR3 size: 13 residues. V trimming: 6 bases; J trimming: 3 bases; junction bases outside the gene matches: 5. The CDR3 loop reads CASSRDSIYEQYF. DNA for the CDR3: TGTGCCAGCAGCCGGGACAGTATCTACGAGCAGTACTTC.